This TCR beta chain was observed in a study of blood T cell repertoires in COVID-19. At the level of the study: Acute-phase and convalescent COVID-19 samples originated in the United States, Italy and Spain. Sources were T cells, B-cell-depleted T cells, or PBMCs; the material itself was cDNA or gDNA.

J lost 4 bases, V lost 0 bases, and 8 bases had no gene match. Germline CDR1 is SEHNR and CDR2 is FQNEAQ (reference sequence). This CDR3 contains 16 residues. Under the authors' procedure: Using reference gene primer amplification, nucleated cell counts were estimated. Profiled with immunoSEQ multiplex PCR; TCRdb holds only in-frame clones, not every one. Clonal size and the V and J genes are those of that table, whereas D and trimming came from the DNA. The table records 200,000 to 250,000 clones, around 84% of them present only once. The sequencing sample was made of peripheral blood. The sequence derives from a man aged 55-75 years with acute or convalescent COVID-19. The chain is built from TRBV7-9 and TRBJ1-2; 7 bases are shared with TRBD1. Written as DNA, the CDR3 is TGTGCCAGCAGCTTAGCGTCGACAGGGAATAGCTATGGCTACACCTTC. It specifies CASSLASTGNSYGYTF.